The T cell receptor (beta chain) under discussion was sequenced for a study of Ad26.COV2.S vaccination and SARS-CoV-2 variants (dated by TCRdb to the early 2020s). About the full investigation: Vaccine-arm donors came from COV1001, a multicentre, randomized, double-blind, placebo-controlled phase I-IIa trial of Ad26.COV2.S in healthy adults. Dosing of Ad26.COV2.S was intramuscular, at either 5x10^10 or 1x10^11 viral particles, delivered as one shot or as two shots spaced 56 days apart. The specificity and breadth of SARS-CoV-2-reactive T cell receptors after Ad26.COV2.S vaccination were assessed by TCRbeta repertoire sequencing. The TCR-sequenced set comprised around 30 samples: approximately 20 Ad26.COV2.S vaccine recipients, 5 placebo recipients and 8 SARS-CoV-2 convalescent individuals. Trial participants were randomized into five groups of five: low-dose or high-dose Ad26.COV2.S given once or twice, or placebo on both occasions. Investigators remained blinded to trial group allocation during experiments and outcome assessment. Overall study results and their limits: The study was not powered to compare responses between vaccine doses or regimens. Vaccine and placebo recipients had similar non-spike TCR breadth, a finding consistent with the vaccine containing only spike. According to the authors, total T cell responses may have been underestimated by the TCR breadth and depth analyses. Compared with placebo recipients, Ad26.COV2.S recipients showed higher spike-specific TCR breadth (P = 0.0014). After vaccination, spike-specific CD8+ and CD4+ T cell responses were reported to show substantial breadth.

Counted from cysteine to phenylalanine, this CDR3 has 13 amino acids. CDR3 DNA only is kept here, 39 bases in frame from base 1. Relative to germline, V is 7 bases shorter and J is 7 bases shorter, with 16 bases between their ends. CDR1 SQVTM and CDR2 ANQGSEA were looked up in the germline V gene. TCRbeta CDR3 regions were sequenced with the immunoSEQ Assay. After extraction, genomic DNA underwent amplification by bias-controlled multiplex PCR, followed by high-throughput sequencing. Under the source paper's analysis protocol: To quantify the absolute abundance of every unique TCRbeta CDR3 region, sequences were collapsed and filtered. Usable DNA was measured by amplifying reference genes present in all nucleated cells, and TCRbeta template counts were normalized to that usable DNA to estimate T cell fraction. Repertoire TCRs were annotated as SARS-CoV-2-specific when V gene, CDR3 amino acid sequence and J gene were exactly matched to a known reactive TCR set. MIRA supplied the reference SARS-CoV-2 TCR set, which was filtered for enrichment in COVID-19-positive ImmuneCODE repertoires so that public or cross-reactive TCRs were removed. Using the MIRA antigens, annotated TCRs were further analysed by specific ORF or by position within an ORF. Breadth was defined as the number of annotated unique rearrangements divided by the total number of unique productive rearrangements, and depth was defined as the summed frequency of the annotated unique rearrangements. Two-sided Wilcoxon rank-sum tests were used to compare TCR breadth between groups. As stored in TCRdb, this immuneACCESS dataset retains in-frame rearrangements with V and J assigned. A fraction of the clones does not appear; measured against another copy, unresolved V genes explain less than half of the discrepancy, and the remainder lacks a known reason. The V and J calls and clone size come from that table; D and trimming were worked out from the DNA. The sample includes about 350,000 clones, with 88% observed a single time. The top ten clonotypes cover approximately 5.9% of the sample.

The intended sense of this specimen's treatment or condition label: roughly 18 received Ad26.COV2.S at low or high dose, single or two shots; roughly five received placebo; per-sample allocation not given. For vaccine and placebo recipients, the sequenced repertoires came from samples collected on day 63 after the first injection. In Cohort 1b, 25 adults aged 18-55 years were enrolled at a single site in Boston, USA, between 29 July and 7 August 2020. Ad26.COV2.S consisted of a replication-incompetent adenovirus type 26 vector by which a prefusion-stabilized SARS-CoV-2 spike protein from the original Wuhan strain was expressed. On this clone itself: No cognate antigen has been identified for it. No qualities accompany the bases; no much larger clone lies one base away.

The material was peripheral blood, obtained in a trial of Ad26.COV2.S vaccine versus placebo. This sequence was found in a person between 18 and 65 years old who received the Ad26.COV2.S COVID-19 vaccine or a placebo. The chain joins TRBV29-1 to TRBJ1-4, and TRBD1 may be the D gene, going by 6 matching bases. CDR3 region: CSAFGGGGEKLFF. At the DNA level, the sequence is TGCAGCGCCTTCGGGGGCGGGGGTGAAAAACTGTTTTTT.